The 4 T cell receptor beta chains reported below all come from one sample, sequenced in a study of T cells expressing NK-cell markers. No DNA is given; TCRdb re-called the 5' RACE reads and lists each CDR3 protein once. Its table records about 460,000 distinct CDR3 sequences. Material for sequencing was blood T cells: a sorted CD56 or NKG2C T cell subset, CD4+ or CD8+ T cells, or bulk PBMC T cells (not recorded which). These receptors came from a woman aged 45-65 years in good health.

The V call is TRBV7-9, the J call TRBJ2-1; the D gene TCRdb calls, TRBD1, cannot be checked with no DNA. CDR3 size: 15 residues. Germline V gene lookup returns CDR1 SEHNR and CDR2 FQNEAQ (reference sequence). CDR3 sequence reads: CASSSTGLWDNEQFF.

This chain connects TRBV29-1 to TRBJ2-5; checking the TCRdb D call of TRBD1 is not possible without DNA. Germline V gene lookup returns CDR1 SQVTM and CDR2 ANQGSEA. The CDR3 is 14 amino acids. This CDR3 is CSGGTGARSETQYF.

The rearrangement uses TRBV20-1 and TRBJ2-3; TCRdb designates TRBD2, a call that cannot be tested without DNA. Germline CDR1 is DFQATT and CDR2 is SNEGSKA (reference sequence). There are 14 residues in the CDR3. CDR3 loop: CSARLLAGATTQYF.

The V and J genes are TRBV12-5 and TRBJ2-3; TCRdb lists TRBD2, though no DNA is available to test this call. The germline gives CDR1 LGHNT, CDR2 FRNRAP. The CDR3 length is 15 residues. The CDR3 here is CASGPGLPLTDTQYF.